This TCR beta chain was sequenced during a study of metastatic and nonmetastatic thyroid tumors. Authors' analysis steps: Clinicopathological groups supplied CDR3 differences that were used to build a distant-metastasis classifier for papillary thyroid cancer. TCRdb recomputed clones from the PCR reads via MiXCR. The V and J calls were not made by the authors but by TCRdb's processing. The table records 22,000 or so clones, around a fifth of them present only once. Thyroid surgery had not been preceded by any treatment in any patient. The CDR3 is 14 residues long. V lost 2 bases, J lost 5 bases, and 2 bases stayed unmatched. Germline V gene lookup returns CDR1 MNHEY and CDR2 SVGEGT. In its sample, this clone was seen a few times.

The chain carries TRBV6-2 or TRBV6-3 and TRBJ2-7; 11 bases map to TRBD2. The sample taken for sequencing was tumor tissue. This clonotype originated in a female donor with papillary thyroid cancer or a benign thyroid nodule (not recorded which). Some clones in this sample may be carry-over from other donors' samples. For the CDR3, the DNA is TGTGCCAGCAGTTACCCACTAGCGGGAGACGAGCAGTACTTC. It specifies CASSYPLAGDEQYF.